These 20 T cell receptor beta chains originate from one sample sequenced in a study of T cells in Graves' hyperthyroidism and ophthalmopathy. Amplified regions were TCR beta CDR3 sequences from RNA transcripts. During a first-round RT-PCR of the TCR CDR3, the HTBI primer set was used. TCRdb re-derived calls from the multiplex PCR reads in MiXCR, one entry per CDR3 protein. The table lists roughly 570,000 distinct CDR3 sequences, around 45% of them singletons. Source material: peripheral blood or thyroid tissue (not recorded which). The source is a woman between 18 and 29 years old with Graves' hyperthyroidism.

There are a few counts of this clonotype. Being one base from a much bigger clone, this may be a read error. The J gene is TRBJ2-3, the V gene TRBV7-9; TRBD2 might be the D (6 bases). The CDR3 length is 14 residues. Germline V gene data show CDR1 as SEHNR and CDR2 as FQNEAQ (reference sequence). V gave up 3 bases and J gave up 1 base, with 8 bases separating them. CDR3 nucleotides: TGTGCCAGCAGCTTGGCTAGCGGCACAGATACGCAGTATTTT. It translates to CASSLASGTDTQYF.

This clonotype was observed at least ten times. The chain combines TRBV4-1 with TRBJ2-7; no definite D call. Between the trimmed V and J ends, which lost 4 bases and 6 bases, there was a span of 7 bases. This CDR3 is 11 amino acids long. Germline V CDR1 and CDR2: MGHRA, YSYEKL. The CDR3: CASSLHGEQYF. As DNA, the CDR3 is TGCGCCAGCAGCCTTCATGGCGAGCAGTACTTC.

The V call is TRBV20-1, the J call TRBJ1-3; TRBD1 matches 11 bases. The CDR3 is made up of 16 amino acids. V lost 6 bases to trimming and J lost 3 bases; unmatched junction nucleotides: 10. Germline loops: CDR1 DFQATT, CDR2 SNEGSKA (reference sequence). The DNA of the CDR3 is TGCAGTGCCAGCACCTGGACAGGGGGCGATGGAAACACCATATATTTT. Translated: CSASTWTGGDGNTIYF.

The rearrangement links TRBV7-8 to TRBJ1-1; 7 bases agree with TRBD1. The V and J ends lost 5 bases and 1 base, in that order; junction bases with no gene match: 10. Germline assignment: CDR1 SGHVS and CDR2 FQNEAQ. CDR3 length: 16 residues. As DNA, the CDR3 is TGTGCCAGCAGCGACTTATCGGGACAGAGGAACACTGAAGCTTTCTTT. This gives the protein CASSDLSGQRNTEAFF. The full variable domain, rest sourced from reference TRBV7-8 and TRBJ1-1, is GAGVSQSPRYKVAKRGQDVALRCDPISGHVSLFWYQQALGQGPEFLTYFQNEAQLDKSGLPSDRFFAERPEGSVSTLKIQRTQQEDSAVYLCASSDLSGQRNTEAFFGQGTRLTVV.

This clonotype was counted ten times or more. V and J are TRBV11-3 and TRBJ1-2, with D unclear. Germline-derived CDR1 and CDR2 are SGHNT and YENEEA. This CDR3 spans 15 amino acids. V gave up 5 bases and J gave up 2 bases, with 15 bases separating them. For the CDR3, the DNA is TGTGCCAGCAGCCGTGACCAGAATGGGAACTATGGCTACACCTTC. Protein sequence: CASSRDQNGNYGYTF. Based on the CDR3 plus reference TRBV11-3 and TRBJ1-2, the full variable domain is EAGVVQSPRYKIIEKKQPVAFWCNPISGHNTLYWYLQNLGQGPELLIRYENEEAVDDSQLPKDRFSAERLKGVDSTLKIQPAELGDSAVYLCASSRDQNGNYGYTFGSGTRLTVV.

This chain connects TRBV20-1 to TRBJ2-6; D unresolved. V was cut by 3 bases and J by 6 bases, with 0 bases left in between. The CDR3 totals 10 residues. CDR1 is DFQATT and CDR2 is SNEGSKA in the germline V gene (reference sequence). The CDR3 DNA sequence: TGCAGTGCTAGGGCCAACGTCCTGACTTTC. It yields the protein CSARANVLTF.

The chain links TRBV2 to TRBJ2-5; 10 nucleotides match TRBD2. V dropped 6 bases and J dropped 5; count of bases not matched to a gene: 15. This CDR3 spans 17 amino acids. Germline CDR1 and CDR2: SNHLY and FYNNEI. The CDR3 DNA sequence: TGTGCCAGCAGCCGGGGGGAAACTAGCGGGAAGACGGAGACCCAGTACTTC. This encodes CASSRGETSGKTETQYF.

This clonotype was detected many times. The chain carries TRBV15 and TRBJ2-7, with 10 positions matching TRBD2. This CDR3 spans 15 amino acids. Germline trimming cut 5 bases from V and 3 bases from J; bases unmatched to any gene: 7. Germline CDR1 is LNHNV and CDR2 is YYDKDF (reference sequence). The CDR3 protein is CATSERLAGSYEQYF. As DNA, the CDR3 is TGTGCCACCAGCGAACGACTAGCGGGCAGCTACGAGCAGTACTTC.

This clonotype was seen ten or more times. The chain joins TRBV14 to TRBJ1-1, with 8 bases that match TRBD1. The CDR3 spans 13 residues. Germline V gene lookup returns CDR1 SGHDN and CDR2 FVKESK. The J segment lost 10 bases and the V segment lost 4 bases, leaving 8 bases of the junction unmatched. The CDR3 protein is CASSPGQVTGAFF. CDR3 DNA sequence: TGTGCCAGCAGCCCGGGACAGGTGACGGGAGCTTTCTTT.

The chain is built from TRBV6-4 and TRBJ2-2, with 7 bases lining up with TRBD1. V lost 2 bases, J lost 2 bases, and 2 bases stayed unmatched. In germline, CDR1 is MRHNA, CDR2 SNTAGT. The CDR3 is 15 residues long. The CDR3 sequence is CASSDRDSNTGELFF. CDR3 sequence (DNA): TGTGCCAGCAGTGACCGGGACAGCAACACCGGGGAGCTGTTTTTT.

The CDR3 reads CATSIPGEGIAYEQYF. The CDR3 nucleotides are TGTGCCACCAGCATCCCGGGGGAAGGAATTGCCTACGAGCAGTACTTC. This chain links TRBV15 with TRBJ2-7, with D possibly matching TRBD2 (6 bases). The germline CDR1 and CDR2 sequences are LNHNV and YYDKDF (reference sequence). The CDR3 length is 16 residues. V was trimmed by 4 bases and J by 2 bases, leaving 18 bases between them.

Turning to this clonotype: A much larger clone differs by one base, so this may be a read error. Lacking the conserved final phenylalanine or tryptophan, this CDR3 likely reflects a read error. The V and J genes are TRBV2 and TRBJ1-1; 9 bases fit TRBD1. There are 12 residues in the CDR3. The V and J ends lost 8 bases and 10 bases, in that order; junction bases with no gene match: 8. Germline assignment: CDR1 SNHLY and CDR2 FYNNEI. CDR3 region: CASPPGQGRAFS. CDR3 DNA: TGTGCCAGCCCTCCGGGACAGGGTAGAGCTTTCTCT.

The chain joins TRBV20-1 to TRBJ1-1, with D possibly TRBD1 on 6 matching bases. The length of the CDR3 is 14 residues. Germline V CDR1 and CDR2: DFQATT, SNEGSKA (reference sequence). V shed 5 bases and J shed 4 bases, with 17 bases lying between them. The CDR3 DNA reads TGCAGTGCTCGTTCGGACAGCATGGGCACTGAAGCTTTCTTT. The encoded protein is CSARSDSMGTEAFF.

Points on this clonotype: The germline gene is not matched at one end of the junction; a read error may be the cause. The chain has TRBV6-2 or TRBV6-3 and TRBJ1-1; D remains ambiguous. The length of the CDR3 is 13 residues. CDR1 is MNHEY and CDR2 is SVGEGT in the germline V gene. The CDR3 spells CANSSFGDTEAFF. CDR3 DNA sequence: TGTGCCAACAGTTCCTTCGGGGACACTGAAGCTTTCTTT.

The sample holds many counts of this clonotype. V gene TRBV19 combines with J gene TRBJ1-1; the match to TRBD1 covers 9 bases. V dropped 7 bases and J dropped 6; count of bases not matched to a gene: 9. CDR1 is LNHDA and CDR2 is SQIVND in the germline V gene (reference sequence). The CDR3 is 14 residues long. CDR3 region: CASTPGQGIPEAFF. The DNA of the CDR3 is TGTGCCAGTACTCCGGGACAGGGTATTCCTGAAGCTTTCTTT.

This chain connects TRBV20-1 to TRBJ1-2, with D perhaps TRBD1 (6 bases). CDR1 and CDR2 (germline): DFQATT, SNEGSKA (reference sequence). V gave up 3 bases and J gave up 3 bases, with 11 bases separating them. CDR3 size: 13 residues. DNA for the CDR3: TGCAGTGCTAGGAGCGGGGGCGACTATGGCTACACCTTC. It translates to CSARSGGDYGYTF.

The V and J genes are TRBV7-3 and TRBJ2-7; 7 positions match TRBD2. Losses at the gene ends were 1 base for V and 4 bases for J; bases not matched to a gene: 10. Germline CDR1 and CDR2: SGHTA and FQGTGA. The length of the CDR3 is 16 residues. The CDR3: CASSLIVSGFEYEQYF. The CDR3 region has the DNA TGTGCCAGCAGCTTAATTGTTAGCGGGTTTGAGTACGAGCAGTACTTC.

This clonotype showed up many times. The chain couples TRBV6-5 to TRBJ1-4; D might be TRBD1 (6 bases). CDR3 length: 14 amino acids. The V end was cut by 6 bases, the J end by 6 bases, with 14 bases between. Germline CDR1 MNHEY, CDR2 SVGAGI. The CDR3 DNA is TGTGCCAGCAGCGAAGGGGGAGGGGATGAAAAACTGTTTTTT. This encodes CASSEGGGDEKLFF.

This clonotype was picked up many times. CDR3 bases: TGTGCCAGCAGCGGATCGGATACGCAGTATTTT. Translation gives CASSGSDTQYF. This chain joins TRBV7-2 and TRBJ2-3, with D unresolved. Germline V gene sequence: CDR1 SGHTA, CDR2 FQGNSA. This CDR3 spans 11 amino acids. V dropped 5 bases and J dropped 6 bases, with 6 bases sitting between them.

This clonotype was observed at least ten times. The chain carries TRBV2 and TRBJ2-7, with TRBD1 identical over 10 bases. With V trimmed by 6 bases and J by 3 bases, 5 bases remained unmatched. The CDR3 length is 14 residues. CDR1 SNHLY and CDR2 FYNNEI come from the germline V gene. The DNA for the CDR3 is TGTGCCAGCAGGGTTTGGGACAGGGGCTACGAGCAGTACTTC. Its protein is CASRVWDRGYEQYF.